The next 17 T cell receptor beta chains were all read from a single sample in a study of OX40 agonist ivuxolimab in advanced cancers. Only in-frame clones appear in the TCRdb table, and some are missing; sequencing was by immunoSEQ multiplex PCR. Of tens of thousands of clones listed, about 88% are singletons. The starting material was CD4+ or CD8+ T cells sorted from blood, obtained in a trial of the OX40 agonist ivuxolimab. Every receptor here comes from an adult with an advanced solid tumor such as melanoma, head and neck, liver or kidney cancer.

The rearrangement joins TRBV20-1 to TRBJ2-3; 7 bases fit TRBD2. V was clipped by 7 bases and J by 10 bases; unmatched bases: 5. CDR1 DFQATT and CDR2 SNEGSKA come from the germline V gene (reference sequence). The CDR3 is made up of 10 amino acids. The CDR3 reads CSVGGSSQYF. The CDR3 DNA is TGCAGTGTGGGAGGGAGTTCGCAGTATTTT.

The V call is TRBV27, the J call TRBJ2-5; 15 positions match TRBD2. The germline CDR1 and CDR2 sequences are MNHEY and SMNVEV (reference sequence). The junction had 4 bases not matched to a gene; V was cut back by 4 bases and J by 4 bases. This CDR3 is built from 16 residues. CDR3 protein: CASSSRGLAGGETQYF. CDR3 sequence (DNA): TGTGCCAGCAGTTCTAGGGGACTAGCGGGAGGAGAGACCCAGTACTTC.

CDR3 region: CASSSRTGGPHEQYF. CDR3 nucleotide sequence: TGCGCCAGCAGCTCCAGGACAGGGGGACCCCACGAGCAGTACTTC. This chain uses TRBV5-1 with TRBJ2-7; 10 bases are shared with TRBD1. The V gene end was trimmed by 3 bases and the J gene end by 5 bases; junction bases not matched to a gene: 8. The CDR3 runs 15 residues. Germline lookup yields CDR1 SGHRS and CDR2 YFSETQ.

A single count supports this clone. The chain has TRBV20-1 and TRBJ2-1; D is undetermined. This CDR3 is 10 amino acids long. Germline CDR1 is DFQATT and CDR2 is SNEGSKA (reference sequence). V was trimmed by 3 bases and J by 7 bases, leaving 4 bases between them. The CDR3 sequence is CSASLNEQFF. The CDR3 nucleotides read TGCAGTGCTAGCCTGAATGAGCAGTTCTTC.

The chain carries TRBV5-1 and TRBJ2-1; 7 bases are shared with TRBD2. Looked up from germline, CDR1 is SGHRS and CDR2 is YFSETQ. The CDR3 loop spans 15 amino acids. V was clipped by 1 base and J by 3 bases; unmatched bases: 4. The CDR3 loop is CASSLSGTDYNEQFF. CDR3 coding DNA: TGCGCCAGCAGCTTGAGCGGGACCGACTACAATGAGCAGTTCTTC.

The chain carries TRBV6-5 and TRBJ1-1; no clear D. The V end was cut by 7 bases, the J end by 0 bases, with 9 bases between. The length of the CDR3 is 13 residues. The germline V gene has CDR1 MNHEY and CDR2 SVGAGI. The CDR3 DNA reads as TGTGCCAGCACGGGCTTCATGAACACTGAAGCTTTCTTT. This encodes CASTGFMNTEAFF.

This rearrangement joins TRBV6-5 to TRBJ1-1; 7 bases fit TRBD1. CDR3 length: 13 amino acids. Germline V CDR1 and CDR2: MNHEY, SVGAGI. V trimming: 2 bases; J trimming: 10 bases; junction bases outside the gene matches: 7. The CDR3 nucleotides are TGTGCCAGCAGTTACCAGACAGGGTGGCGAGCTTTCTTT. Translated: CASSYQTGWRAFF.

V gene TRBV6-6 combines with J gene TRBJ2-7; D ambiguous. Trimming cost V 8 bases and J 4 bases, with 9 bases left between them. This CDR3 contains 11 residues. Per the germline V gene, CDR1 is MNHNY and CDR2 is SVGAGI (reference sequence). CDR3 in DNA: TGTGCCAGCTCGGCCGGATACGAGCAGTACTTC. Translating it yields CASSAGYEQYF.

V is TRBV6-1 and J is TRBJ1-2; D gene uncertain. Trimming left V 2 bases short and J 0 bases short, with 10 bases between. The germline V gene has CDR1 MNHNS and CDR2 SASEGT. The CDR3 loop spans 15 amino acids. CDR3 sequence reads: CASSEWRQANYGYTF. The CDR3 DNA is TGTGCCAGCAGTGAATGGCGGCAGGCTAACTATGGCTACACCTTC.

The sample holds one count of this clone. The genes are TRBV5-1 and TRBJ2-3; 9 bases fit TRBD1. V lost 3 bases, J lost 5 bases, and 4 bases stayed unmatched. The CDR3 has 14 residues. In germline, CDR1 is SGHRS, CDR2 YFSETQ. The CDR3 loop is CASSSQGARDTQYF. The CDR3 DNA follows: TGCGCCAGCAGCTCACAGGGGGCCAGAGATACGCAGTATTTT.

This CDR3 reads CASSLMGLAGEQYF. CDR3 DNA sequence: TGTGCCAGCAGCTTAATGGGACTAGCGGGGGAGCAGTACTTC. The chain links TRBV7-2 to TRBJ2-7; 13 nucleotides agree with TRBD2. Germline values: CDR1 SGHTA, CDR2 FQGNSA. The CDR3 totals 14 residues. The junction had 2 bases not matched to a gene; V was cut back by 2 bases and J by 7 bases.

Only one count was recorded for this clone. The CDR3 loop reads CASEGSGGASDEQYF. CDR3 bases: TGTGCCAGCGAAGGGTCAGGGGGCGCATCGGACGAGCAGTACTTC. This rearrangement joins TRBV10-3 to TRBJ2-7, with 8 bases matching TRBD1. The V and J ends lost 10 bases and 5 bases, in that order; junction bases with no gene match: 16. The CDR3 covers 15 residues. Germline V gene lookup returns CDR1 ENHRY and CDR2 SYGVKD.

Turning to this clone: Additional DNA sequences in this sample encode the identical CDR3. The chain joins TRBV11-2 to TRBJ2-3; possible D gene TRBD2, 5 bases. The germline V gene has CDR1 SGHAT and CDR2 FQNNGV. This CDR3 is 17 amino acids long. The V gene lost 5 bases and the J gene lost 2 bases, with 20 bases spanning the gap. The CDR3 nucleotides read TGTGCCAGCAGCCCACTGGGCGGACGGGGAAACACAGATACGCAGTATTTT. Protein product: CASSPLGGRGNTDTQYF.

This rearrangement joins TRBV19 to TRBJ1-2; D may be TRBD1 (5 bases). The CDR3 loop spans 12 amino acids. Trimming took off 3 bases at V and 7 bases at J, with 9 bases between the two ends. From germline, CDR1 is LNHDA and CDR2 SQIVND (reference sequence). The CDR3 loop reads CASSIPGLGYTF. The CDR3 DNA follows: TGTGCCAGTAGTATCCCGGGACTTGGCTACACCTTC. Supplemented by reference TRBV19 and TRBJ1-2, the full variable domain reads DGGITQSPKYLFRKEGQNVTLSCEQNLNHDAMYWYRQDPGQGLRLIYYSQIVNDFQKGDIAEGYSVSREKKESFPLTVTSAQKNPTAFYLCASSIPGLGYTFGSGTRLTVV.

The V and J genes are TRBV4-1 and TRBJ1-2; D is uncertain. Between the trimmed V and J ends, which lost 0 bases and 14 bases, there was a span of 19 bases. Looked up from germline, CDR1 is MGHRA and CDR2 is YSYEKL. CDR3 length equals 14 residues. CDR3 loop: CASSQDLRQAKATF. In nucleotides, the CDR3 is TGCGCCAGCAGCCAAGACTTACGCCAGGCAAAAGCAACCTTC.

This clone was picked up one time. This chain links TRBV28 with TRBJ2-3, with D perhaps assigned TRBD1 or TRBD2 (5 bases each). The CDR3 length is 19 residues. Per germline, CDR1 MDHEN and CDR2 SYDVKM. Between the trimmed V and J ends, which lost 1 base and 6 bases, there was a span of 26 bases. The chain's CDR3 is CASSLFRVRDRPVGDTQYF. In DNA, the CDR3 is TGTGCCAGCAGTTTATTCAGAGTCAGGGACCGACCTGTAGGCGATACGCAGTATTTT.

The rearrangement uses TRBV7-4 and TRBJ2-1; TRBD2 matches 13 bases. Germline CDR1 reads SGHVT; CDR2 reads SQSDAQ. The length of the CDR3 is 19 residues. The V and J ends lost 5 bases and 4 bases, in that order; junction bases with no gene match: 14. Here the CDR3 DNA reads TGTGCCAGCAGCCCCGGACTAGCGGGAGTTAGATATAAGTACAATGAGCAGTTCTTC. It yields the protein CASSPGLAGVRYKYNEQFF.